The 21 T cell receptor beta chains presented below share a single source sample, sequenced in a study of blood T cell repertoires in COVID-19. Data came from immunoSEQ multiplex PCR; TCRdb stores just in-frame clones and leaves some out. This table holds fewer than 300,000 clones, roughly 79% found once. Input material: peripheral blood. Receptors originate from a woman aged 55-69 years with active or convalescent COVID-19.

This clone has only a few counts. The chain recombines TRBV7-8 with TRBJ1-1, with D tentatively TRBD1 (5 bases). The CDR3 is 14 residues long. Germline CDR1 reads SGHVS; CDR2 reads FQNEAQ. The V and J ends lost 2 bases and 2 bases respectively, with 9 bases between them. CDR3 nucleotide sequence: TGTGCCAGCAGCTTAAGGCAGGGAAACACTGAAGCTTTCTTT. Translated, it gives CASSLRQGNTEAFF.

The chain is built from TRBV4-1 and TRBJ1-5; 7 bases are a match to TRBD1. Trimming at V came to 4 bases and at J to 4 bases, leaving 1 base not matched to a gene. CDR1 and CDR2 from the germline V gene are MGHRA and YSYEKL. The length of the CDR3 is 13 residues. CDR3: CASSRDSNQPQHF. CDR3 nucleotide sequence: TGCGCCAGCAGCCGGGACAGTAATCAGCCCCAGCATTTT.

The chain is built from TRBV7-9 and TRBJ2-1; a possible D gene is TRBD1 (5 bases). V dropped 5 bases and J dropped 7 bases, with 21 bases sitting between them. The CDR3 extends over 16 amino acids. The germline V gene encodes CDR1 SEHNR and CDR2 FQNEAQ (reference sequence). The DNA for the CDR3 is TGTGCCAGCAGCCCTAGGGGTACTTCCTTTATTAATGAGCAGTTCTTC. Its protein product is CASSPRGTSFINEQFF.

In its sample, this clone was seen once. Here the CDR3 reads CASSLQTGLDGYTF. The CDR3, as DNA: TGCGCCAGCAGCCTACAGACAGGGTTGGATGGCTACACCTTC. The chain joins TRBV4-3 to TRBJ1-2; TRBD1 matches 7 bases. The CDR3 covers 14 residues. V shed 4 bases and J 6 bases; nucleotides not matched to a gene: 8. The germline gives CDR1 LGHNA, CDR2 YSLEER.

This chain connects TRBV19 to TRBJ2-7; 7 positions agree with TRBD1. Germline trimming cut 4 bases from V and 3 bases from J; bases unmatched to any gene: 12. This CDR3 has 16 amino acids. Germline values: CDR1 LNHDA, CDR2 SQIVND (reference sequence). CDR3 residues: CASSTTGAKSFYEQYF. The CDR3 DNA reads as TGTGCCAGTAGTACAACAGGGGCCAAAAGCTTCTACGAGCAGTACTTC.

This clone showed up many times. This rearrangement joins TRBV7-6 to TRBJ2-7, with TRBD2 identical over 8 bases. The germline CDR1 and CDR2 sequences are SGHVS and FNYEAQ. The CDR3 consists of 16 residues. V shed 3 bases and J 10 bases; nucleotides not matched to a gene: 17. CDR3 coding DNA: TGTGCCAGCAGCTTGGGGCCTGGGCGGGGGGACGTCGAACAGTACTTC. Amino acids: CASSLGPGRGDVEQYF.

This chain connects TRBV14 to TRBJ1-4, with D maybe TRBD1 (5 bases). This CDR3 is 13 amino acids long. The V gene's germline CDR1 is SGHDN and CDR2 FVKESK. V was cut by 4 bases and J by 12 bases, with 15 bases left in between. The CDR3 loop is CASSPLAGGQLFF. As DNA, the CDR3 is TGTGCCAGCAGCCCCCTGGCCGGGGGTCAACTGTTTTTT.

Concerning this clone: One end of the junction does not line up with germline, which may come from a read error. The CDR3 region is CASSGGTGWFEF. CDR3 sequence (DNA): TGCGCCAGCAGCGGGGGGACTGGATGGTTCGAATTC. The chain combines TRBV5-1 with TRBJ1-2; the D gene is possibly TRBD1 (5 bases). CDR1 is SGHRS and CDR2 is YFSETQ in the germline V gene. This CDR3 is 12 amino acids long.

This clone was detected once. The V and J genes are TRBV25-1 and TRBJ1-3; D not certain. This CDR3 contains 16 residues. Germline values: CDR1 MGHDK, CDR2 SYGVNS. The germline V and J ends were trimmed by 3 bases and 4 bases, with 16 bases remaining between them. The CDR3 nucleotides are TGTGCCAGCAGTGATTTAGCCGCCGCGGGGGGAAACACCATATATTTT. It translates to CASSDLAAAGGNTIYF.

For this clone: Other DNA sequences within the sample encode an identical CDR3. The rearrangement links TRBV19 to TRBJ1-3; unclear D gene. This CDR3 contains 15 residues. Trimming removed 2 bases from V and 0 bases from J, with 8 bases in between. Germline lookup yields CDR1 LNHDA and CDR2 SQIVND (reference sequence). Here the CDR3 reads CASSIKGSSGNTIYF. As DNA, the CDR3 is TGTGCCAGTAGTATAAAAGGGAGCTCTGGAAACACCATATATTTT.

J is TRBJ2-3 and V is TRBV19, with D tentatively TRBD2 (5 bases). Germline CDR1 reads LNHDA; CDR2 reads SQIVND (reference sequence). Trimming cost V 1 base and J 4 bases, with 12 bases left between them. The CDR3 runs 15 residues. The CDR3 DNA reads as TGTGCCAGTAGTATAGGAGCGGTTATCTCAGATACGCAGTATTTT. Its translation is CASSIGAVISDTQYF. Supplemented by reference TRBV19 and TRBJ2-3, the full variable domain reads DGGITQSPKYLFRKEGQNVTLSCEQNLNHDAMYWYRQDPGQGLRLIYYSQIVNDFQKGDIAEGYSVSREKKESFPLTVTSAQKNPTAFYLCASSIGAVISDTQYFGPGTRLTVL.

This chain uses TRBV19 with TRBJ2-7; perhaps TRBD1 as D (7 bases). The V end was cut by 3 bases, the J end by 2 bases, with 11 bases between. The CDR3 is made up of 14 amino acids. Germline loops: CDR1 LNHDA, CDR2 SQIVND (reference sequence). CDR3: CASSMGGQTYEQYF. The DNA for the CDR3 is TGTGCCAGTAGTATGGGGGGACAGACCTACGAGCAGTACTTC.

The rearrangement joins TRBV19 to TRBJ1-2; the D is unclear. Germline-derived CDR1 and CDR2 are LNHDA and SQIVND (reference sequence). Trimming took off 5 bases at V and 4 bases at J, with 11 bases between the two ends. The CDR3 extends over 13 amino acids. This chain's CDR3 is CASSPQRSYGYTF. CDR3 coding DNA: TGTGCCAGTAGTCCACAAAGGAGCTATGGCTACACCTTC.

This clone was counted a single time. The CDR3 DNA is TGTGCCAGCAGCTTAGGACCACTACAGCGGGGGGGCCTTGGGAATGAGCAGTTCTTC. It translates to CASSLGPLQRGGLGNEQFF. This chain joins TRBV7-8 and TRBJ2-1; 10 bases align to TRBD2. V was clipped by 1 base and J by 7 bases; unmatched bases: 16. CDR1 SGHVS and CDR2 FQNEAQ come from the germline V gene. The length of the CDR3 is 19 residues.

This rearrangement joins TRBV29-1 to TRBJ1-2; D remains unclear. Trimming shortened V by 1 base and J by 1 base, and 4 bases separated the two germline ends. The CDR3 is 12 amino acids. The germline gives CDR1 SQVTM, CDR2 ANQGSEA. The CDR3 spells CSVEAVNYGYTF. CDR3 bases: TGCAGCGTTGAAGCTGTTAACTATGGCTACACCTTC.

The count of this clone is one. CDR3 nucleotide sequence: TGTGCCAGCAGTGACGCGGGACAGACGGAAAACTATGGCTACACCTTC. Protein sequence: CASSDAGQTENYGYTF. The gene calls are TRBV6-1 and TRBJ1-2, with TRBD1 matching over 7 bases. This CDR3 has 16 amino acids. The V segment lost 3 bases and the J segment 2 bases; nucleotides outside the gene matches: 9. Germline V lookup: CDR1 MNHNS, CDR2 SASEGT.

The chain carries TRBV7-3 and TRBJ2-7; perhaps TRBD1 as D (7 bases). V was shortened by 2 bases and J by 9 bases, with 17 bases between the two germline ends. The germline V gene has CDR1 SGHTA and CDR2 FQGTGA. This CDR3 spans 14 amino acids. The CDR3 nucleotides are TGTGCCAGCAGCTTACAGGGGGGTGAAGGCGGGCAGTACTTC. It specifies CASSLQGGEGGQYF.

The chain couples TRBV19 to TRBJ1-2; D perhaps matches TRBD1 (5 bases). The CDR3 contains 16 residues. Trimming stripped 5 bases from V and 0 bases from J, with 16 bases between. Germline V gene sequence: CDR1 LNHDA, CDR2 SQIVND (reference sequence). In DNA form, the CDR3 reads TGTGCCAGTAGTCTAACCAGGGCTCTGGCTAACTATGGCTACACCTTC. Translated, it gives CASSLTRALANYGYTF.

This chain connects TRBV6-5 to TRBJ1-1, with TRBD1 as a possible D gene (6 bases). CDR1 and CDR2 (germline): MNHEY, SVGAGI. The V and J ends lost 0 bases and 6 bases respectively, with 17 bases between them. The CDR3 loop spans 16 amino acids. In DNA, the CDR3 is TGTGCCAGCAGTTACTCGATCGAGGGGGGGACGGCTGAAGCTTTCTTT. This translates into CASSYSIEGGTAEAFF.

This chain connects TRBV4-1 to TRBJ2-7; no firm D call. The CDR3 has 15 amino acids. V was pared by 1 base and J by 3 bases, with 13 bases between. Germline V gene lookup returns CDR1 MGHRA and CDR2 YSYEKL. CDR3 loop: CASSQGSLSVYEQYF. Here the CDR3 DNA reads TGCGCCAGCAGCCAAGGTTCTCTTTCGGTCTACGAGCAGTACTTC.

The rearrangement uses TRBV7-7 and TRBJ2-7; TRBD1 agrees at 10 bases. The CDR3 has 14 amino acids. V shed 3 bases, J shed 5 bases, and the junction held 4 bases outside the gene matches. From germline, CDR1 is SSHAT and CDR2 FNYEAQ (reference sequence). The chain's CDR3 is CASSLGQGSHEQYF. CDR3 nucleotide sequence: TGTGCCAGCAGCTTGGGACAGGGGAGCCACGAGCAGTACTTC.